Listed here are 7 T cell receptor beta chains from one sample, sequenced in a study of blood T cell repertoires in COVID-19. Sequencing was performed with immunoSEQ multiplex PCR; in TCRdb, only in-frame clones are kept and a portion is missing. The sample includes 200,000 to 250,000 clones, 70% to 85% of them seen just once. The sequencing input was PBMCs or T cells enriched from blood (not recorded which). All receptors come from a man between 40 and 49 years old who had recovered from COVID-19.

CDR3 sequence: CASSLDSGGAPPANEQFF. The CDR3 DNA sequence: TGTGCCAGCAGCTTAGACAGCGGGGGAGCCCCCCCAGCCAATGAGCAGTTCTTC. V gene TRBV7-2 combines with J gene TRBJ2-1; 8 bases match TRBD2. Germline V gives CDR1 SGHTA, CDR2 FQGNSA. After removal of 1 base from V and 6 bases from J, the junction contained 14 bases not matched to a gene. There are 18 residues in the CDR3.

On this clone itself: Other DNA sequences in the same sample also yield this CDR3. The V call is TRBV19, the J call TRBJ1-5; the D is unclear. Between the trimmed V and J ends, which lost 0 bases and 5 bases, there was a span of 5 bases. The CDR3 runs 13 residues. Germline V gene sequence: CDR1 LNHDA, CDR2 SQIVND (reference sequence). The CDR3 region is CASSIDRDQPQHF. For the CDR3, the DNA is TGTGCCAGTAGTATAGATCGGGATCAGCCCCAGCATTTT.

The chain uses TRBV5-1 and TRBJ2-7, with 8 bases that match TRBD1. J gave up 5 bases and V 5 bases, and 12 bases lay outside the gene matches. The CDR3 runs 15 residues. Looked up from germline, CDR1 is SGHRS and CDR2 is YFSETQ. The CDR3 DNA is TGCGCCAGCAGGACCCTCGGGACAGGTAATAACGAGCAGTACTTC. Translation gives CASRTLGTGNNEQYF.

The chain combines TRBV7-2 with TRBJ2-7, with D possibly matching TRBD2 (6 bases). Germline loops: CDR1 SGHTA, CDR2 FQGNSA. The CDR3 is 13 amino acids. The germline V and J ends were trimmed by 4 bases and 6 bases, with 13 bases remaining between them. The CDR3 coding sequence is TGTGCCAGCAGCTCGAGACTAGAACCCGAGCAGTACTTC. It specifies CASSSRLEPEQYF.

CDR3: CASSFDIANYGYTF. The CDR3, as DNA: TGTGCCAGCAGCTTTGACATTGCTAACTATGGCTACACCTTC. This chain joins TRBV5-4 and TRBJ1-2; D remains ambiguous. The V end lost 2 bases, the J end lost 0 bases, and 8 bases lay between the germline ends. CDR1 is SGHNT and CDR2 is YYREEE in the germline V gene (reference sequence). This CDR3 has 14 amino acids.

The V and J genes are TRBV10-1 and TRBJ1-2, with 10 bases lining up with TRBD1. The germline V gene has CDR1 WNHNN and CDR2 SYGVQD (reference sequence). The CDR3 sequence is 14 residues long. The junction had 12 bases not matched to a gene; V was cut back by 10 bases and J by 7 bases. In nucleotides, the CDR3 is TGCGCCACCTCTTCGGACAGGGGGTCCCGTGGCTACACCTTC. This codes for CATSSDRGSRGYTF.

The gene calls are TRBV11-2 and TRBJ2-1; D remains unclear. Trimming removed 6 bases at V and 0 bases at J, with 6 bases between. This CDR3 is 13 amino acids long. In germline, CDR1 is SGHAT, CDR2 FQNNGV. CDR3 amino acids: CASSLSSYNEQFF. The CDR3 DNA follows: TGTGCCAGCAGTCTCAGCTCCTACAATGAGCAGTTCTTC.